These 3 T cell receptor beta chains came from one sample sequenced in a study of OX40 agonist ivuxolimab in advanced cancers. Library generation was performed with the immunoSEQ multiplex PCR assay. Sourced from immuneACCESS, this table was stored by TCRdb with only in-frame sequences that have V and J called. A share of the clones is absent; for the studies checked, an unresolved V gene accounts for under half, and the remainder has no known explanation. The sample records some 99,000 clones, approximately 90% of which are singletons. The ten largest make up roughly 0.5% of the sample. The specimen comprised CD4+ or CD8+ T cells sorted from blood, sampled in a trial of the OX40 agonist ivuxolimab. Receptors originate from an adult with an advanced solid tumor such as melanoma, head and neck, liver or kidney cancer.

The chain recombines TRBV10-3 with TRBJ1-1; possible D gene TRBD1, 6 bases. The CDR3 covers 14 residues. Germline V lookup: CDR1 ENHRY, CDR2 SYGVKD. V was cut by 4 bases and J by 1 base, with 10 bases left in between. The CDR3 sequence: CAISAGAQNTEAFF. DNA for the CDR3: TGTGCCATCAGTGCAGGGGCCCAGAACACTGAAGCTTTCTTT.

The DNA of the CDR3 is TGTGCCAGCAGTGAATCTGAGAACACAGATACGCAGTATTTT. It specifies CASSESENTDTQYF. This chain connects TRBV2 to TRBJ2-3; no firm D call. V was clipped by 2 bases and J by 2 bases, with 8 bases between them. CDR1 and CDR2 (germline): SNHLY, FYNNEI. This CDR3 comprises 14 residues.

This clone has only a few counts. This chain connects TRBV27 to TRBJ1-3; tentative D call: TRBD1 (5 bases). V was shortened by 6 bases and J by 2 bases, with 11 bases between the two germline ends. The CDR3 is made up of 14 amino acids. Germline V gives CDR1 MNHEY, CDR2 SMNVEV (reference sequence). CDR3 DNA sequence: TGTGCCAGCAGCCGCGGGACGGCTGGAAACACCATATATTTT. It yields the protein CASSRGTAGNTIYF.